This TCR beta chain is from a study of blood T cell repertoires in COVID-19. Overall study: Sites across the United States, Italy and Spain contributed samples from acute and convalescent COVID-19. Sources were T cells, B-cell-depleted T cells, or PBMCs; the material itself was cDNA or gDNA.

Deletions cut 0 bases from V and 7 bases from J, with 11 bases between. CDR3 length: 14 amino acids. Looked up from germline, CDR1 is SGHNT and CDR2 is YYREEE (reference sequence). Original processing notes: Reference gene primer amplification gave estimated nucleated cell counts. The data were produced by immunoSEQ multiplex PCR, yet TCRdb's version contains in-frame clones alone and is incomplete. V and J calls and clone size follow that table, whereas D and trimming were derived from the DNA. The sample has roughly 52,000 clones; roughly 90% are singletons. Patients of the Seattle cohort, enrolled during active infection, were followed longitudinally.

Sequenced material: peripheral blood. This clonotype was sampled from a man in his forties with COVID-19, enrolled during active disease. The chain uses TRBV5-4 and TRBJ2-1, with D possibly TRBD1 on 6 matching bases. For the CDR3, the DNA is TGTGCCAGCAGCTTGGAACCAGGGGAGAATGAGCAGTTCTTC. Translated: CASSLEPGENEQFF.